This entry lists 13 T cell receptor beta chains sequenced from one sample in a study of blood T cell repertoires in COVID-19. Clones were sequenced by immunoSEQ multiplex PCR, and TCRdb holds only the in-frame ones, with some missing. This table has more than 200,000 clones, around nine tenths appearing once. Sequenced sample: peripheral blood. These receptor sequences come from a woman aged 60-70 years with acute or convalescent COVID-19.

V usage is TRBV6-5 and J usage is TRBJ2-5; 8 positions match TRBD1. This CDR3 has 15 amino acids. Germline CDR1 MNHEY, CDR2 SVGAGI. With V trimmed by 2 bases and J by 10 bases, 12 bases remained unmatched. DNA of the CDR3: TGTGCCAGCAGTTACACTGGGACAGGTGATCGGATCCAGTACTTC. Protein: CASSYTGTGDRIQYF.

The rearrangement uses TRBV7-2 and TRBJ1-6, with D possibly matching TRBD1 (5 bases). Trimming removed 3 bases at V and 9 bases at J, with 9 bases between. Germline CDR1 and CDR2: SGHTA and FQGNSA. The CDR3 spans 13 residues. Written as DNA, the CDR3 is TGTGCCAGCAGCTTGGAAAGGGGTTCACCCCTCCACTTT. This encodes CASSLERGSPLHF. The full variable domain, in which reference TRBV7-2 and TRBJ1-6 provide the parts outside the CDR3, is GAGVSQSPSNKVTEKGKDVELRCDPISGHTALYWYRQSLGQGLEFLIYFQGNSAPDKSGLPSDRFSAERTGGSVSTLTIQRTQQEDSAVYLCASSLERGSPLHFGNGTRLTVT.

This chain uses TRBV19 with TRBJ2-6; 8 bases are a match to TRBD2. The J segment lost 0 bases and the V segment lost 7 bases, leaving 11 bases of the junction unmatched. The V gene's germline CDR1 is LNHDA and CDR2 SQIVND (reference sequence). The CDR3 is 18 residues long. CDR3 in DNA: TGTGCCAGTAATCATCAGCGGGGGCTCATCTCTGGGGCCAACGTCCTGACTTTC. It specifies CASNHQRGLISGANVLTF.

DNA of the CDR3: TGTGCCAGCAGCCCAAGGACAGGGTCCAATGAGCAGTTCTTC. It codes for CASSPRTGSNEQFF. This rearrangement joins TRBV7-2 to TRBJ2-1, with 8 bases matching TRBD1. The ends lost 5 bases at V and 6 bases at J; junction bases unmatched: 6. The germline gives CDR1 SGHTA, CDR2 FQGNSA. The CDR3 extends over 14 amino acids.

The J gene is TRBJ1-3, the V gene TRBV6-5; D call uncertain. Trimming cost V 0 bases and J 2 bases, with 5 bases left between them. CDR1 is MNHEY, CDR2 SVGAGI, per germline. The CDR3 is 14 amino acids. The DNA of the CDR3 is TGTGCCAGCAGTTACTCACAAACTGGAAACACCATATATTTT. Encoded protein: CASSYSQTGNTIYF.

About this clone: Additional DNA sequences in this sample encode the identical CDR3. CDR3 coding DNA: TGTGCCAGTAGTGCCAGGGGTGACTATGGCTACACCTTC. It yields the protein CASSARGDYGYTF. The chain is built from TRBV19 and TRBJ1-2, with D possibly matching TRBD1 (6 bases). Germline assignment: CDR1 LNHDA and CDR2 SQIVND (reference sequence). Trimming removed 5 bases from V and 3 bases from J, with 10 bases in between. CDR3 length: 13 amino acids.

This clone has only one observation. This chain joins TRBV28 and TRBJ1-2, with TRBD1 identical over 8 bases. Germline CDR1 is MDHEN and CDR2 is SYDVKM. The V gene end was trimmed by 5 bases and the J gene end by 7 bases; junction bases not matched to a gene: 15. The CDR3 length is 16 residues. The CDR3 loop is CASSPRGSGQGAGYTF. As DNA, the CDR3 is TGTGCCAGCAGTCCGCGGGGTTCAGGGCAGGGGGCTGGCTACACCTTC.

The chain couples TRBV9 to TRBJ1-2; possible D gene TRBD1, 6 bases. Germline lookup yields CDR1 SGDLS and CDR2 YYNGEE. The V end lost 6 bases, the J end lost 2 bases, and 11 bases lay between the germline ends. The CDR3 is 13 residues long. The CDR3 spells CASTLGQNYGYTF. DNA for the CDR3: TGTGCCAGCACCCTCGGACAGAACTATGGCTACACCTTC. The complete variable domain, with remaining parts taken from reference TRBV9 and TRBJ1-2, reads DSGVTQTPKHLITATGQRVTLRCSPRSGDLSVYWYQQSLDQGLQFLIQYYNGEERAKGNILERFSAQQFPDLHSELNLSSLELGDSALYFCASTLGQNYGYTFGSGTRLTVV.

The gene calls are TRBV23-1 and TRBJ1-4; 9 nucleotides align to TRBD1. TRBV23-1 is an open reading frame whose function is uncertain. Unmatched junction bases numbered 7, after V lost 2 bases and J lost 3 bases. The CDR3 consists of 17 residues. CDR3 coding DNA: TGCGCCAGCAGTCAAGGGGACAGGGCAGTAGCTAATGAAAAACTGTTTTTT. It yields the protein CASSQGDRAVANEKLFF.

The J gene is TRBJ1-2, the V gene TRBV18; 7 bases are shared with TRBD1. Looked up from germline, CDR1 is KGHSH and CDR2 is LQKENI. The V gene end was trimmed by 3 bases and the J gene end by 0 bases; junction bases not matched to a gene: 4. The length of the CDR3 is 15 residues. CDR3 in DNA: TGTGCCAGCTCACCGCGACAGGGAACTAACTATGGCTACACCTTC. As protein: CASSPRQGTNYGYTF.

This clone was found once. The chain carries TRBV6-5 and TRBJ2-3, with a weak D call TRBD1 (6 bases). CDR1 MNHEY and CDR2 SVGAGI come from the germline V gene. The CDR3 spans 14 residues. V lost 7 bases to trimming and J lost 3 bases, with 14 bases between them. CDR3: CASTPSQGTDTQYF. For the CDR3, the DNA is TGTGCCAGCACCCCTTCACAGGGAACAGATACGCAGTATTTT.

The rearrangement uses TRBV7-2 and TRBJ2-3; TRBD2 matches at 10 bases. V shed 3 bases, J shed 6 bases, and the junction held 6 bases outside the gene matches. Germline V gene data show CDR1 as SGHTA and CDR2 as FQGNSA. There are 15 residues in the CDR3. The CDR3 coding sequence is TGTGCCAGCAGCTTGGCAAGCGGGGGGGGCGATACGCAGTATTTT. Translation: CASSLASGGGDTQYF.

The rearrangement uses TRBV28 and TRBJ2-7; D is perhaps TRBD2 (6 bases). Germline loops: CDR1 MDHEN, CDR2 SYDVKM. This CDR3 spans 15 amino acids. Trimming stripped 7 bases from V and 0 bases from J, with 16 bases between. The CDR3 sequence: CASNRPGRPSYEQYF. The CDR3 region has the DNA TGTGCCAGCAACCGTCCCGGGAGACCCTCCTACGAGCAGTACTTC.